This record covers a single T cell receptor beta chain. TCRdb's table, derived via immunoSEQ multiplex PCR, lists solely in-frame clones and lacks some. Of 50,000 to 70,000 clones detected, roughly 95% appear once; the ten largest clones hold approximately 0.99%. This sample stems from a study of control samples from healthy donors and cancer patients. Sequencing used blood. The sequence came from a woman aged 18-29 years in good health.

This CDR3 is CASSPGHRLGARAPEAFF. DNA of the CDR3: TGTGCCAGCAGCCCAGGCCACCGGTTAGGGGCCCGAGCTCCTGAAGCTTTCTTT. V usage is TRBV11-2 and J usage is TRBJ1-1; a weak D match, TRBD1 (5 bases). Germline-derived CDR1 and CDR2 are SGHAT and FQNNGV. With 5 bases removed from V and 6 bases from J, the gap between germline ends came to 28 bases. The CDR3 is 18 residues long.